The 2 T cell receptor beta chains below come from one sample, sequenced in a study of response to subunit inactivated influenza vaccine. Using its own MiXCR run on the RT-PCR reads, TCRdb lists one record per CDR3 protein. This table has 650,000 to 700,000 distinct CDR3 sequences, 15% to 19% appearing once. The specimen was PBMCs from blood, collected 12 days after vaccination. The source is a man between 50 and 59 years old who received an inactivated influenza vaccine.

This clonotype turned up a few times. CDR3 region: CASSVSAGVNEQFF. In DNA, the CDR3 is TGTGCCAGCAGCGTATCAGCGGGGGTAAATGAGCAGTTCTTC. This sequence joins TRBV9 and TRBJ2-1; 8 bases line up with TRBD2. In germline, CDR1 is SGDLS, CDR2 YYNGEE. The CDR3 loop spans 14 amino acids. J was trimmed by 7 bases and V by 1 base; bases with no gene match: 4.

The CDR3 loop is CASSARTGTSPGELFF. The CDR3 nucleotides are TGTGCCAGCAGCGCGAGAACCGGGACTAGCCCCGGGGAGCTGTTTTTT. V gene TRBV7-8 combines with J gene TRBJ2-2; 9 nucleotides line up with TRBD2. V lost 5 bases and J lost 6; bases outside the gene matches: 10. The CDR3 totals 16 residues. Germline assignment: CDR1 SGHVS and CDR2 FQNEAQ.